This TCR beta chain emerged from a study of shared clonotypes between healthy human individuals. The CDR3 contains 15 residues. Germline V CDR1 and CDR2: SQVTM, ANQGSEA. Trimming cost V 5 bases and J 2 bases; bases outside gene matches: 10. Sequencing was performed with immunoSEQ multiplex PCR; in TCRdb, only in-frame clones are kept and a portion is missing. The sample includes approximately 2.1 million clones, approximately 95% of them seen just once. This TCR was sampled from a man aged 18 to 30 in good health. Some clones in this sample may be carry-over from other donors' samples. This chain connects TRBV29-1 to TRBJ2-3; 7 bases line up with TRBD1. The source material was naive CD4+ T cells from PBMCs. The subset is: CD45RA+ positively selected. The CDR3 is CSVRGLRQDTDTQYF. CDR3 sequence (DNA): TGCAGCGTTAGGGGGCTAAGACAGGACACAGATACGCAGTATTTT.